The clone carrying this T cell receptor beta chain was counted at least ten times. Time point denoted: newly diagnosed GD, antithyroid drugs for less than 3 months. Following extraction of RNA from PBMCs, that RNA was used to make the TCR library. Germline V gene lookup returns CDR1 MNHEY and CDR2 SVGEGT. Trimming removed 1 base from V and 1 base from J, with 8 bases in between. The CDR3 length is 14 residues. Combining iRepertoire HTBI primers with Arm-PCR of CDR3 regions, the authors built TCR beta libraries. TCRdb processed the multiplex PCR reads anew with MiXCR; each CDR3 protein has one entry. The sample has about 450,000 distinct CDR3 sequences, about a sixth seen once; the top ten hold 9.5% to 12%. The data originate from a study of regulatory T cells in long-lasting Graves disease. The same specimen was also included in a second study, on T cells in Graves' hyperthyroidism and ophthalmopathy. That study reports: Patients counted as stable if ophthalmopathy did not develop within 18 months. With a duration under 2 months, the hyperthyroidism was newly diagnosed in patients aged 18 to 65. A first-round RT-PCR of the TCR CDR3 used the HTBI primer set. Prediction of ophthalmopathy progression came a median around 6.1 months pre-onset.

The rearrangement uses TRBV6-2 or TRBV6-3 and TRBJ2-7; D is uncertain. This TCR derives from a woman aged 25-40 years with Graves disease. The source material was peripheral blood mononuclear cells (PBMCs), sampled at new diagnosis, from a patient treated with antithyroid drugs. The CDR3 region is CASSYFGRSYEQYF. The DNA for the CDR3 is TGTGCCAGCAGTTACTTCGGACGGTCCTACGAGCAGTACTTC.